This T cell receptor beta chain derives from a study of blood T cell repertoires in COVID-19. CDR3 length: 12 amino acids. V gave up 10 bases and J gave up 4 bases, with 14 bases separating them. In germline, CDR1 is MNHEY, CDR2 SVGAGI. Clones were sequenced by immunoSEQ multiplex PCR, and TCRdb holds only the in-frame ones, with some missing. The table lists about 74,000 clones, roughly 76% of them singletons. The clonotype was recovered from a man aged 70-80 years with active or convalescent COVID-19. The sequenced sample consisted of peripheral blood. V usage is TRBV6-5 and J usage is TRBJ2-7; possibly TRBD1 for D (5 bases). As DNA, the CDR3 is TGTGCCACCCAGGGATACTTTTACGAGCAGTACTTC. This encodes CATQGYFYEQYF.